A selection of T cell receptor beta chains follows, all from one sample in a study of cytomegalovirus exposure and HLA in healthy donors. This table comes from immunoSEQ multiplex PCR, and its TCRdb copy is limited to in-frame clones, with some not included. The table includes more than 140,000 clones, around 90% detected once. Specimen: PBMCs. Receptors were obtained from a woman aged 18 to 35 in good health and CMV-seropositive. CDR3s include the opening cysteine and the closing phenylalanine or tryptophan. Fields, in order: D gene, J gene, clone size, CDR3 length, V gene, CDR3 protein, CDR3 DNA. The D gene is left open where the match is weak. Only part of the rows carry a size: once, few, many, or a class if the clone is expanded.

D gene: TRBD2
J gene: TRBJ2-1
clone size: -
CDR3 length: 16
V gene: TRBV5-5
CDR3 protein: CASSRLAESSYNEQFF
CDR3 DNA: TGTGCCAGTTCAAGACTAGCGGAGAGCTCCTACAATGAGCAGTTCTTC

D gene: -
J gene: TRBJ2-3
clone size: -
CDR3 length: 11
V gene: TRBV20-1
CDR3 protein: CSANSPDTQYF
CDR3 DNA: TGCAGTGCTAACTCCCCAGATACGCAGTATTTT

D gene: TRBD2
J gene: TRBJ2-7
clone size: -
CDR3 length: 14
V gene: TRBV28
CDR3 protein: CATRASGRAREQYF
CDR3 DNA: TGTGCCACCCGGGCCAGCGGGAGGGCCCGCGAGCAGTACTTC

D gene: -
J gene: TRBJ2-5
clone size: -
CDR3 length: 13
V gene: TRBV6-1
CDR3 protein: CASSEGHGRTQYF
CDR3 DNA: TGTGCCAGCAGTGAAGGACACGGTCGGACCCAGTACTTC

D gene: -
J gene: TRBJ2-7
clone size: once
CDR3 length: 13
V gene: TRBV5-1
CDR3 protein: CASSLTGSYEQYF
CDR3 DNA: TGCGCCAGCAGCTTGACAGGCTCCTACGAGCAGTACTTC

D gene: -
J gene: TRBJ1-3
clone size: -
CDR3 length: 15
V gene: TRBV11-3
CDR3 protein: CASSLAWGLGNTIYF
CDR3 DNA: TGTGCCAGCAGCCTTGCTTGGGGGCTTGGAAACACCATATATTTT

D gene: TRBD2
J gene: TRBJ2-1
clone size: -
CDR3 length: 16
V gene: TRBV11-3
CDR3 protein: CASSFVAGGPYNEQFF
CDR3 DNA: TGTGCCAGCAGCTTCGTAGCGGGAGGGCCCTACAATGAGCAGTTCTTC

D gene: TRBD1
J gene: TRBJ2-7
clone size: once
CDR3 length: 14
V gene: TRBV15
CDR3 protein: CATSRKRNRGEQYF
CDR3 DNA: TGTGCCACCAGCCGAAAGCGAAACAGGGGCGAGCAGTACTTC

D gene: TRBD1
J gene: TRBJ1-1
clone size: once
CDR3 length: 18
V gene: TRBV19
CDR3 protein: CASSRPPGQGLTYTEAFF
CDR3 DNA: TGTGCCAGTAGTAGACCCCCTGGACAGGGGTTAACGTACACTGAAGCTTTCTTT

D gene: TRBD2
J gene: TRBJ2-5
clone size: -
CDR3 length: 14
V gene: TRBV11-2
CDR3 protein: CASGGTSGRETQYF
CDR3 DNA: TGTGCCAGCGGCGGGACTAGCGGGAGGGAGACCCAGTACTTC

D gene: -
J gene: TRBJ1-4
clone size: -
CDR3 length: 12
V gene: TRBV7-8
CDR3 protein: CASSPTRGQLFF
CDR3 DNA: TGTGCCAGCAGCCCTACGCGGGGTCAACTGTTTTTT

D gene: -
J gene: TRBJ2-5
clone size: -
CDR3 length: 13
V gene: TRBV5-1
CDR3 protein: CASRDQREETQYF
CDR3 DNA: TGCGCCAGCAGGGATCAGCGGGAAGAGACCCAGTACTTC

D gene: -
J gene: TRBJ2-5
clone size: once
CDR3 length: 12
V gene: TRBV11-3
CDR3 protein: CASSLTRETQYF
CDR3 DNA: TGTGCCAGCAGCTTAACCCGGGAGACCCAGTACTTC

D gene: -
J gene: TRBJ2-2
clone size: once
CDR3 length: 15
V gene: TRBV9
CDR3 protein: CASSPTDSNTGELFF
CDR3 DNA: TGTGCCAGCAGCCCAACGGACAGCAACACCGGGGAGCTGTTTTTT

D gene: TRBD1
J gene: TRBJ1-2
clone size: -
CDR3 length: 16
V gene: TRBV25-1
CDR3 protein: CASSEPGTGLAYGYTF
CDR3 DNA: TGTGCCAGCAGTGAACCTGGGACAGGGCTCGCCTATGGCTACACCTTC

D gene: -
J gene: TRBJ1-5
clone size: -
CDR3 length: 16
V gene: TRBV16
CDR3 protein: CASSPRLGRDDQPQHF
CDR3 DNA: TGTGCCAGCAGCCCCCGGCTCGGACGGGATGATCAGCCCCAGCATTTT

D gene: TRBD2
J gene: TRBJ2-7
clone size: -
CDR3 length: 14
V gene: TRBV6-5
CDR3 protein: CASMPSGNSYEQYF
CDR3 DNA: TGTGCCAGCATGCCTAGCGGGAACTCCTACGAGCAGTACTTC

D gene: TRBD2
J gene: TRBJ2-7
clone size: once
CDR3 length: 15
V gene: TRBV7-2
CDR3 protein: CASSQIGTSAYEQYF
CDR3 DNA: TGTGCCAGCAGCCAGATAGGAACTAGCGCCTACGAGCAGTACTTC

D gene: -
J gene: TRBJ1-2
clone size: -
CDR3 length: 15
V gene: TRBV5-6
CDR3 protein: CASSLDRSVNYGYTF
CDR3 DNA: TGTGCCAGCAGCTTGGACCGGTCGGTTAACTATGGCTACACCTTC

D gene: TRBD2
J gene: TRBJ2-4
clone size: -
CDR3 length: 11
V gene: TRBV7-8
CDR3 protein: CASSLGGIQYF
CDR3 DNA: TGTGCCAGCAGCTTGGGGGGGATTCAGTACTTC

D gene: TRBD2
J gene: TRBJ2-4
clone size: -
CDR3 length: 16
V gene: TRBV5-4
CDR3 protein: CASSLPGLAVKNIQYF
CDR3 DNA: TGTGCCAGCAGCCTTCCGGGACTAGCGGTCAAAAACATTCAGTACTTC